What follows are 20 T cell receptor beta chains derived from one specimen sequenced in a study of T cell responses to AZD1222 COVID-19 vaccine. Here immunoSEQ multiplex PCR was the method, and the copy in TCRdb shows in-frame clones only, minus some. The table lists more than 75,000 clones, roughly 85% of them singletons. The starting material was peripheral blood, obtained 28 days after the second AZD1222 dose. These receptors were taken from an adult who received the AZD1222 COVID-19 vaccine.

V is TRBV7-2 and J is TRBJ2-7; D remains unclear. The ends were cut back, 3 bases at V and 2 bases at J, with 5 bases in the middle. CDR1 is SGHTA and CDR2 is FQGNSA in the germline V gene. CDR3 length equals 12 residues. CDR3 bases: TGTGCCAGCAGCTTCCTCCCCTACGAGCAGTACTTC. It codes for CASSFLPYEQYF.

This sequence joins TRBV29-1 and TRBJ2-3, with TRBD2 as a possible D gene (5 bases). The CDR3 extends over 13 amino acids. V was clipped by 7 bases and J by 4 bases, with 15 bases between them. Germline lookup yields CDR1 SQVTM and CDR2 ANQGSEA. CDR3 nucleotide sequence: TGCAGCGATCGGGCCAGCGGTTCAGATACGCAGTATTTT. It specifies CSDRASGSDTQYF.

The chain's CDR3 is CASSSIAEGGETQYF. The CDR3 region has the DNA TGCGCCAGCAGCTCCATAGCGGAGGGGGGGGAGACCCAGTACTTC. V and J are TRBV5-1 and TRBJ2-5, with D perhaps TRBD2 (7 bases). CDR1 is SGHRS and CDR2 is YFSETQ in the germline V gene. V was shortened by 3 bases and J by 5 bases, with 17 bases between the two germline ends. The CDR3 runs 15 residues.

CDR3 loop: CASSQLLGATPSYEQYF. Written as DNA, the CDR3 is TGTGCCAGCAGCCAGCTCTTGGGGGCCACCCCATCCTACGAGCAGTACTTC. The V call is TRBV14, the J call TRBJ2-7; D might be TRBD1 (6 bases). Trimming stripped 3 bases from V and 1 base from J, with 19 bases between. Per the germline V gene, CDR1 is SGHDN and CDR2 is FVKESK. This CDR3 is built from 17 residues. Full variable domain (missing parts from reference TRBV14 and TRBJ2-7): EAGVTQFPSHSVIEKGQTVTLRCDPISGHDNLYWYRRVMGKEIKFLLHFVKESKQDESGMPNNRFLAERTGGTYSTLKVQPAELEDSGVYFCASSQLLGATPSYEQYFGPGTRLTVT.

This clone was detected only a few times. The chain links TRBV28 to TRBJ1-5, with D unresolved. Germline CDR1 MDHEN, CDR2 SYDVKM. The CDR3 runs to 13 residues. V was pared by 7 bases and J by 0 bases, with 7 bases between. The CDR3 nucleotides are TGTGCCAGCACCCCCGTTAGCAATCAGCCCCAGCATTTT. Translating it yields CASTPVSNQPQHF. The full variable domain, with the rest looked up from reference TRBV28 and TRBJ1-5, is DVKVTQSSRYLVKRTGEKVFLECVQDMDHENMFWYRQDPGLGLRLIYFSYDVKMKEKGDIPEGYSVSREKKERFSLILESASTNQTSMYLCASTPVSNQPQHFGDGTRLSIL.

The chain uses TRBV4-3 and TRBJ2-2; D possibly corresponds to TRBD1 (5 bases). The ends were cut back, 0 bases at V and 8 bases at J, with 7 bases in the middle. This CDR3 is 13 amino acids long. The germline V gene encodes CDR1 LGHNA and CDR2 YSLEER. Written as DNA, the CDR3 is TGCGCCAGCAGCCAAGATAAGGGGGGGGAGCTGTTTTTT. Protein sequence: CASSQDKGGELFF.

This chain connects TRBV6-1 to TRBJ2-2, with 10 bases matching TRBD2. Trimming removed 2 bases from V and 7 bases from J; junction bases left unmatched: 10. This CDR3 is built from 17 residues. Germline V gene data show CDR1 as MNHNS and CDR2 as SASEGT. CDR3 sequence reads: CASSEFTAGGPHGELFF. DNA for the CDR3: TGTGCCAGCAGTGAATTCACAGCGGGAGGGCCGCACGGGGAGCTGTTTTTT.

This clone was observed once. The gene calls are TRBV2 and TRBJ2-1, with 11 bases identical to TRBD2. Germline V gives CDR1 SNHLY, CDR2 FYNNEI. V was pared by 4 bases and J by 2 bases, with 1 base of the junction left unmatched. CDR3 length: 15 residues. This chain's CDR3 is CASSGLAGPYNEQFF. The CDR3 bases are TGTGCCAGCAGTGGACTAGCGGGACCCTACAATGAGCAGTTCTTC.

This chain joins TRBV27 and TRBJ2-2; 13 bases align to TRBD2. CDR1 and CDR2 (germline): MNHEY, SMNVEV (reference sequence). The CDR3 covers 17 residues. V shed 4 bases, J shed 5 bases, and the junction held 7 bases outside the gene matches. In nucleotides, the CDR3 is TGTGCCAGCAGTTCCGGGACTAGCGGGGCAGGGACCGGGGAGCTGTTTTTT. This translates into CASSSGTSGAGTGELFF.

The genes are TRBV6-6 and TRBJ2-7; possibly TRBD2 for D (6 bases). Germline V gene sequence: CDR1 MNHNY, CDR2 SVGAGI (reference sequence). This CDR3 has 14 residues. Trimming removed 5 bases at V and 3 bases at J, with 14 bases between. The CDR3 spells CASSGITGSYEQYF. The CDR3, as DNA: TGTGCCAGCAGTGGAATAACCGGGAGCTACGAGCAGTACTTC.

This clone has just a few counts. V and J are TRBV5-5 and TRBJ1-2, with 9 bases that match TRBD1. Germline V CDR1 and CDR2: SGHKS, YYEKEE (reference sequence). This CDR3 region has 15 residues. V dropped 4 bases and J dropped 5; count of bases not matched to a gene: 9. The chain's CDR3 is CASSPQGATWYGYTF. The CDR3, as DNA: TGTGCCAGCAGCCCACAGGGGGCTACCTGGTATGGCTACACCTTC.

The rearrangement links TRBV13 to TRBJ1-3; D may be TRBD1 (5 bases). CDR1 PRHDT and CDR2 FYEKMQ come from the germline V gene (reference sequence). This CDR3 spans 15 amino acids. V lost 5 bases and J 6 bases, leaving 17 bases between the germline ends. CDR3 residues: CASSPGTDAPNTIYF. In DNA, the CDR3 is TGTGCCAGCAGCCCAGGGACCGACGCCCCAAACACCATATATTTT.

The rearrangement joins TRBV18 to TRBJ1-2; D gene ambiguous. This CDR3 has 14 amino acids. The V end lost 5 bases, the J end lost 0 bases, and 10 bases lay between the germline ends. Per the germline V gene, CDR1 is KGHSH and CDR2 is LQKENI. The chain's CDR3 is CASSGVGANYGYTF. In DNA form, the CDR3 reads TGTGCCAGCTCAGGGGTCGGAGCTAACTATGGCTACACCTTC.

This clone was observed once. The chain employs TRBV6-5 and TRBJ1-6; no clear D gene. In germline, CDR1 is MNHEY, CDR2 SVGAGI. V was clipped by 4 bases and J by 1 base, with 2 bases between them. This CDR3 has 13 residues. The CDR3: CASSFSYNSPLHF. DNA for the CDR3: TGTGCCAGCAGTTTTTCCTATAATTCACCCCTCCACTTT.

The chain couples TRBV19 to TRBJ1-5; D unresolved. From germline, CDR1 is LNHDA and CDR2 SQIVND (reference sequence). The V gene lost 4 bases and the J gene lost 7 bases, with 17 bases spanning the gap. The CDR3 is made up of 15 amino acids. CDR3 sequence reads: CASSTRPVGRQPQHF. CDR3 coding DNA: TGTGCCAGTAGTACTAGACCCGTGGGCCGACAGCCCCAGCATTTT. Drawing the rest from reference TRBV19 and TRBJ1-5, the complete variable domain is DGGITQSPKYLFRKEGQNVTLSCEQNLNHDAMYWYRQDPGQGLRLIYYSQIVNDFQKGDIAEGYSVSREKKESFPLTVTSAQKNPTAFYLCASSTRPVGRQPQHFGDGTRLSIL.

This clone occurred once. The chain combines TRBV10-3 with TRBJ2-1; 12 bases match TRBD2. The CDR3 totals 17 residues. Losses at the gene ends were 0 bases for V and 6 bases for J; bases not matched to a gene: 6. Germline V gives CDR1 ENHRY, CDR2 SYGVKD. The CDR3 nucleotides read TGTGCCATCAGTGAGTCGCCTAGCGGGAGGGGACGCAATGAGCAGTTCTTC. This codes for CAISESPSGRGRNEQFF.

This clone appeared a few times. The CDR3 here is CATSSWDRGYYGYTF. The CDR3 DNA follows: TGTGCCACCAGCTCATGGGACAGGGGGTACTATGGCTACACCTTC. This chain connects TRBV15 to TRBJ1-2, with TRBD1 matching 11 bases. The germline V gene encodes CDR1 LNHNV and CDR2 YYDKDF (reference sequence). CDR3 size: 15 residues. V lost 5 bases to trimming and J lost 3 bases; unmatched junction nucleotides: 5.

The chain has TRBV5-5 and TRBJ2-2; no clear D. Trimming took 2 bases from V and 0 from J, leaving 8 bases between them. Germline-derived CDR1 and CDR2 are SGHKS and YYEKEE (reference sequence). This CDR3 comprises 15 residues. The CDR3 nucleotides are TGTGCCAGCAGCTTCACAGCCGCGAACACCGGGGAGCTGTTTTTT. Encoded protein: CASSFTAANTGELFF.

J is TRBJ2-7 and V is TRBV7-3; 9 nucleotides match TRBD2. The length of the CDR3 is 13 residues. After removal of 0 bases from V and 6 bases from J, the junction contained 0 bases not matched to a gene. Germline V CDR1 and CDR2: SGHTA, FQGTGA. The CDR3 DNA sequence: TGTGCCAGCAGCTTAACTAGCGGGAGCGAGCAGTACTTC. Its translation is CASSLTSGSEQYF.

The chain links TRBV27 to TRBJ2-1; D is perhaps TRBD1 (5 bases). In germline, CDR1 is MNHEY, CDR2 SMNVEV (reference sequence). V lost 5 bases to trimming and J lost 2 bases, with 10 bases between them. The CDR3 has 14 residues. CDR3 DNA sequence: TGTGCCAGCAGTCAGGGATTGCCCTACAATGAGCAGTTCTTC. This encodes CASSQGLPYNEQFF.